This entry is about one T cell receptor (beta chain). Germline V gene data show CDR1 as SGHVS and CDR2 as FQNEAQ. The germline V and J ends were trimmed by 5 bases and 2 bases, with 17 bases remaining between them. The CDR3 length is 16 residues. The sample originates from a study of blood T cell repertoires in COVID-19. On the study more broadly: Acute-phase and convalescent COVID-19 samples originated in the United States, Italy and Spain. Sources were T cells, B-cell-depleted T cells, or PBMCs; the material itself was cDNA or gDNA.

Under the authors' procedure: The assay estimated nucleated cells by amplifying reference gene primers. Using immunoSEQ multiplex PCR, the repertoire was profiled, and TCRdb retains in-frame clones only, with some absent. The DNA gave D and trimming, while V, J and clone size come from that table. The sample yields about 97,000 clones, 87% seen once. The sample taken for sequencing was peripheral blood. The clonotype originates from a human donor in a cohort sampled during active COVID-19. The chain has TRBV7-8 and TRBJ2-3; possibly TRBD2 for D (5 bases). The CDR3, as DNA: TGTGCCAGCAGCCTGGAGGTCGCGTCCCACACAGATACGCAGTATTTT. It codes for CASSLEVASHTDTQYF.